A selection of T cell receptor beta chains follows, all from one sample in a study of technical replicates of blood from a few donors. Assay: immunoSEQ multiplex PCR; the TCRdb copy retains only in-frame clones and omits some. The sample records about 61,000 clones, approximately 97% being singletons. The material sequenced was T cells isolated from PBMCs. These receptors all stem from a human donor in good health. CDR3s include the opening cysteine and the closing phenylalanine or tryptophan. Fields, in order: J gene, V gene, D gene, clone size, CDR3 DNA, CDR3 protein. A D gene is named only where the DNA matches it firmly. Clone size is not always given. Where it is, it says once, few, many or a class for expanded clones.

J gene: TRBJ1-1; V gene: TRBV7-8; D gene: TRBD1; clone size: NA; CDR3 DNA: TGTGCCAGCAGCCCAACGGGACAGGGGGGCGTGGGAGCTTTCTTT; CDR3 protein: CASSPTGQGGVGAFF
J gene: TRBJ1-3; V gene: TRBV6-6; D gene: NA; clone size: NA; CDR3 DNA: TGTGCCAGCATTCAGGGTATAAGCTCTGGAAACACCATATATTTT; CDR3 protein: CASIQGISSGNTIYF
J gene: TRBJ1-1; V gene: TRBV30; D gene: NA; clone size: NA; CDR3 DNA: TGTGCCTGGACCCCGTCGGGAAAGGAAGCTTTCTTT; CDR3 protein: CAWTPSGKEAFF
J gene: TRBJ2-4; V gene: TRBV4-1; D gene: TRBD2; clone size: NA; CDR3 DNA: TGCGCCAGCAGCCAAGGGGGCGGGAGGACACTAAACATTCAGTACTTC; CDR3 protein: CASSQGGGRTLNIQYF
J gene: TRBJ1-1; V gene: TRBV5-4; D gene: TRBD1; clone size: NA; CDR3 DNA: TGTGCCAGCAGCCTCATGGGACAGGGACGAACTGAAGCTTTCTTT; CDR3 protein: CASSLMGQGRTEAFF
J gene: TRBJ2-3; V gene: TRBV5-1; D gene: NA; clone size: NA; CDR3 DNA: TGCGCCAGCAGCTTGGCCACCTACACAGATACGCAGTATTTT; CDR3 protein: CASSLATYTDTQYF
J gene: TRBJ1-5; V gene: TRBV28; D gene: NA; clone size: NA; CDR3 DNA: TGTGCCAGCACGCACGGGGGGGGACGCGGTCAGCCCCAGCATTTT; CDR3 protein: CASTHGGGRGQPQHF
J gene: TRBJ2-1; V gene: TRBV5-6; D gene: TRBD2; clone size: NA; CDR3 DNA: TGTGCCAGCAGCCCGACTAGCGGGGGGGCGGGTGAGCAGTTCTTC; CDR3 protein: CASSPTSGGAGEQFF
J gene: TRBJ2-7; V gene: TRBV19; D gene: TRBD1; clone size: NA; CDR3 DNA: TGTGCCAGTGGCCCCAGGGGGCTCAGTCGTATTTACGAGCAGTACTTC; CDR3 protein: CASGPRGLSRIYEQYF
J gene: TRBJ1-2; V gene: TRBV6-1; D gene: TRBD1; clone size: NA; CDR3 DNA: TGTGCCAGCAAGACGGGACAGAACTATGGCTACACCTTC; CDR3 protein: CASKTGQNYGYTF
J gene: TRBJ1-1; V gene: TRBV19; D gene: NA; clone size: NA; CDR3 DNA: TGTGCCAGTAGTTACGGGGGGGACACTGAAGCTTTCTTT; CDR3 protein: CASSYGGDTEAFF
J gene: TRBJ2-3; V gene: TRBV30; D gene: NA; clone size: NA; CDR3 DNA: TGTGCCTGGAGTGCCATGCCGGGGGATACGCAGTATTTT; CDR3 protein: CAWSAMPGDTQYF
J gene: TRBJ2-7; V gene: TRBV15; D gene: TRBD1; clone size: NA; CDR3 DNA: TGTGCCACCAGCAGCCGGACAGGGCTATCCTACGAGCAGTACTTC; CDR3 protein: CATSSRTGLSYEQYF
J gene: TRBJ1-1; V gene: TRBV27; D gene: NA; clone size: NA; CDR3 DNA: TGTGCCAGCAGTTTCGGGACACGCAACACTGAAGCTTTCTTT; CDR3 protein: CASSFGTRNTEAFF
J gene: TRBJ2-7; V gene: TRBV5-1; D gene: TRBD2; clone size: NA; CDR3 DNA: TGCGCCAGCAGCTACGCCCCCGTGGCTAGCGGGAGGGCCTACGAGCAGTACTTC; CDR3 protein: CASSYAPVASGRAYEQYF
J gene: TRBJ2-7; V gene: TRBV6-1; D gene: NA; clone size: NA; CDR3 DNA: TGTGCCAGCAGTGAAATGGGTTCGGGCGAGCAGTACTTC; CDR3 protein: CASSEMGSGEQYF
J gene: TRBJ2-2; V gene: TRBV29-1; D gene: NA; clone size: NA; CDR3 DNA: TGCAGCGCAGGAAAGGGGTCCGGGGAGCTGTTTTTT; CDR3 protein: CSAGKGSGELFF
J gene: TRBJ1-1; V gene: TRBV4-1; D gene: NA; clone size: NA; CDR3 DNA: TGCGCCAGCAGCCAAGAAGGGGGAAGGGAGAACACTGAAGCTTTCTTT; CDR3 protein: CASSQEGGRENTEAFF
J gene: TRBJ2-7; V gene: TRBV6-1; D gene: NA; clone size: NA; CDR3 DNA: TGTGCCAGCAGTGAAGTCCAGGGTAATGTGCAGTACTTC; CDR3 protein: CASSEVQGNVQYF
J gene: TRBJ2-7; V gene: TRBV30; D gene: TRBD1; clone size: NA; CDR3 DNA: TGTGCCTGGATGAACACAGGGGGCTACGAGCAGTACTTC; CDR3 protein: CAWMNTGGYEQYF
J gene: TRBJ2-7; V gene: TRBV28; D gene: TRBD1; clone size: NA; CDR3 DNA: TGTGCCAGCAGTTTCCCGACAGGGGGGGCCTACGAGCAGTACTTC; CDR3 protein: CASSFPTGGAYEQYF
J gene: TRBJ2-7; V gene: TRBV7-8; D gene: TRBD2; clone size: NA; CDR3 DNA: TGTGCCAGCAGCGCCCTAGCGTCTAGCGGCTCCTACGAGCAGTACTTC; CDR3 protein: CASSALASSGSYEQYF
J gene: TRBJ1-1; V gene: TRBV4-1; D gene: NA; clone size: NA; CDR3 DNA: TGCGCCAGCACTGGGGGGGGGAGGGGCGTAAACACTGAAGCTTTCTTT; CDR3 protein: CASTGGGRGVNTEAFF
J gene: TRBJ2-7; V gene: TRBV28; D gene: NA; clone size: NA; CDR3 DNA: TGTGCCAGCAGTTTAGAACTACTCTCCTACGAGCAGTACTTC; CDR3 protein: CASSLELLSYEQYF
J gene: TRBJ2-1; V gene: TRBV11-2; D gene: NA; clone size: once; CDR3 DNA: TGTGCCAGCAGCTTAGATATCGGGAACTACAATGAGCAGTTCTTC; CDR3 protein: CASSLDIGNYNEQFF
J gene: TRBJ2-7; V gene: TRBV30; D gene: NA; clone size: NA; CDR3 DNA: TGTGCCTGGAGTATAGGAGGAAACTACGAGCAGTACTTC; CDR3 protein: CAWSIGGNYEQYF
J gene: TRBJ2-3; V gene: TRBV28; D gene: NA; clone size: NA; CDR3 DNA: TGTGCCAGCAGTTTGCAGGGACTGAGCACAGATACGCAGTATTTT; CDR3 protein: CASSLQGLSTDTQYF
J gene: TRBJ1-5; V gene: TRBV20-1; D gene: NA; clone size: NA; CDR3 DNA: TGCAGTGCTACGCCGGGGCCCCAGCATTTT; CDR3 protein: CSATPGPQHF
J gene: TRBJ2-7; V gene: TRBV18; D gene: TRBD1; clone size: NA; CDR3 DNA: TGTGCCAGCTCACCCGTAGACAGGGGCCGCGAGCAGTACTTC; CDR3 protein: CASSPVDRGREQYF
J gene: TRBJ2-4; V gene: TRBV21-1; D gene: NA; clone size: NA; CDR3 DNA: TGTGCCAGCAGCAAAGTAGTCAGGGACAGCAAAAACATTCAGTACTTC; CDR3 protein: CASSKVVRDSKNIQYF
J gene: TRBJ2-2; V gene: TRBV6-5; D gene: NA; clone size: NA; CDR3 DNA: TGTGCCAGCAGTCACGGACAGGGAGGGTCCGGGGAGCTGTTTTTT; CDR3 protein: CASSHGQGGSGELFF
J gene: TRBJ2-1; V gene: TRBV19; D gene: NA; clone size: NA; CDR3 DNA: TGTGCCAGTAGTATTCGGGCAGGGAAAGTTGATGAACAGTTCTTC; CDR3 protein: CASSIRAGKVDEQFF
J gene: TRBJ2-7; V gene: TRBV19; D gene: NA; clone size: NA; CDR3 DNA: TGTGCCAGTAGTATTTCGCAGGGGTTATCCTACGAGCAGTACTTC; CDR3 protein: CASSISQGLSYEQYF
J gene: TRBJ1-3; V gene: TRBV5-1; D gene: NA; clone size: NA; CDR3 DNA: TGCGCCAGCAGGAGGAGGTCGCTTGGAAACACCATATATTTT; CDR3 protein: CASRRRSLGNTIYF
J gene: TRBJ2-7; V gene: TRBV2; D gene: NA; clone size: NA; CDR3 DNA: TGTGCCAGCCTCGGGGGACTGGGCTACGAGCAGTACTTC; CDR3 protein: CASLGGLGYEQYF
J gene: TRBJ1-1; V gene: TRBV30; D gene: NA; clone size: NA; CDR3 DNA: TGTGCCTGGAGGACAGGATTGAACACTGAAGCTTTCTTT; CDR3 protein: CAWRTGLNTEAFF
J gene: TRBJ1-2; V gene: TRBV29-1; D gene: TRBD1; clone size: NA; CDR3 DNA: TGCAGCGTTCCGACAGGGAACAACTATGGCTACACCTTC; CDR3 protein: CSVPTGNNYGYTF
J gene: TRBJ2-5; V gene: TRBV5-8; D gene: NA; clone size: NA; CDR3 DNA: TGTGCCAGCAGCTCCAGGGTAGGGGAGACCCAGTACTTC; CDR3 protein: CASSSRVGETQYF
J gene: TRBJ2-1; V gene: TRBV29-1; D gene: TRBD2; clone size: once; CDR3 DNA: TGCAGCGTCATAACTAGCGGGGGTCGGGGTGAGCAGTTCTTC; CDR3 protein: CSVITSGGRGEQFF
J gene: TRBJ2-1; V gene: TRBV7-9; D gene: TRBD1; clone size: NA; CDR3 DNA: TGTGCCAGCGCCCACAGGGGGCCTCTCGATGAGCAGTTCTTC; CDR3 protein: CASAHRGPLDEQFF
J gene: TRBJ1-2; V gene: TRBV28; D gene: NA; clone size: once; CDR3 DNA: TGTGCCAGCAGTCCGGGAAACTTCATATCCGCGAACCTCGTAAACTACATTAACTATGGCTACACCTTC; CDR3 protein: CASSPGNFISANLVNYINYGYTF
J gene: TRBJ2-3; V gene: TRBV5-1; D gene: TRBD2; clone size: NA; CDR3 DNA: TGCGCCAGCAGCTTGAAGCGGGGGGATACGCAGTATTTT; CDR3 protein: CASSLKRGDTQYF
J gene: TRBJ2-3; V gene: TRBV7-3; D gene: NA; clone size: NA; CDR3 DNA: TGTGCCAGCAGCGCCGAACTTCTAGCGGTGGGGGGCGGCACAGATACGCAGTATTTT; CDR3 protein: CASSAELLAVGGGTDTQYF
J gene: TRBJ1-5; V gene: TRBV28; D gene: NA; clone size: NA; CDR3 DNA: TGTGCCAGCAACTTTGGGGGGCAGCCCCAGCATTTT; CDR3 protein: CASNFGGQPQHF
J gene: TRBJ1-4; V gene: TRBV27; D gene: NA; clone size: NA; CDR3 DNA: TGTGCCAGCAGTCGGGTTGATGCAACTAATGAAAAACTGTTTTTT; CDR3 protein: CASSRVDATNEKLFF
J gene: TRBJ2-1; V gene: TRBV2; D gene: TRBD2; clone size: NA; CDR3 DNA: TGTGCCAGCAGTGAAATGGGGACTATGGTTAGTACTGAGCAGTTCTTC; CDR3 protein: CASSEMGTMVSTEQFF
J gene: TRBJ2-7; V gene: TRBV5-6; D gene: NA; clone size: NA; CDR3 DNA: TGTGCCAGCAGCTTGGAAATTGGGGACACGACATACGAGCAGTACTTC; CDR3 protein: CASSLEIGDTTYEQYF
J gene: TRBJ2-1; V gene: TRBV28; D gene: NA; clone size: NA; CDR3 DNA: TGTGCCAGCAGTTTATCAGGGGGGCAATACAATGAGCAGTTCTTC; CDR3 protein: CASSLSGGQYNEQFF
J gene: TRBJ1-1; V gene: TRBV6-1; D gene: TRBD1; clone size: NA; CDR3 DNA: TGTGCCAGCAGGAACAGGGGGAACACTGAAGCTTTCTTT; CDR3 protein: CASRNRGNTEAFF
J gene: TRBJ1-1; V gene: TRBV6-6; D gene: TRBD1; clone size: NA; CDR3 DNA: TGTGCCAGCAGTACCGGGACAGGGAACACTGAAGCTTTCTTT; CDR3 protein: CASSTGTGNTEAFF
J gene: TRBJ2-7; V gene: TRBV6-5; D gene: NA; clone size: NA; CDR3 DNA: TGTGCCAGTAAAGGTAGCTACTCCTACGAGCAGTACTTC; CDR3 protein: CASKGSYSYEQYF
J gene: TRBJ1-1; V gene: TRBV29-1; D gene: NA; clone size: NA; CDR3 DNA: TGCAGCGTCACGCCAAGGGGCATGAACACTGAAGCTTTCTTT; CDR3 protein: CSVTPRGMNTEAFF
J gene: TRBJ1-5; V gene: TRBV9; D gene: NA; clone size: NA; CDR3 DNA: TGTGCCAGCAGCTCACATACAGGGTTCAATCAGCCCCAGCATTTT; CDR3 protein: CASSSHTGFNQPQHF